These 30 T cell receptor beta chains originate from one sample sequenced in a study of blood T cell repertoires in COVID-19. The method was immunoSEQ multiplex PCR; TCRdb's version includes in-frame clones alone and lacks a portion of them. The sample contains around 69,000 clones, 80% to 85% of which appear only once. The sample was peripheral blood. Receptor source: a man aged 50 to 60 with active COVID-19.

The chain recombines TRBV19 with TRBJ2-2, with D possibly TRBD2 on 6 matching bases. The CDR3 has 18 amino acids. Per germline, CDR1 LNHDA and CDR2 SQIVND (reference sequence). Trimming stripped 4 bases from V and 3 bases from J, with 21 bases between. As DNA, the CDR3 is TGTGCCAGTAGTAAGGAGTTGGGGCTAGCGAGCTACACCGGGGAGCTGTTTTTT. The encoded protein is CASSKELGLASYTGELFF.

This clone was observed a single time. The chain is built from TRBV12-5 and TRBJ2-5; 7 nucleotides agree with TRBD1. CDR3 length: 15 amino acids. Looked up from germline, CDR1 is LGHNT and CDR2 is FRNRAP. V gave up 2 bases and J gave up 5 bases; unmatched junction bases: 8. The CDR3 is CASGLSQGVGETQYF. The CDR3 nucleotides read TGTGCTAGTGGTTTGTCCCAGGGGGTAGGGGAGACCCAGTACTTC.

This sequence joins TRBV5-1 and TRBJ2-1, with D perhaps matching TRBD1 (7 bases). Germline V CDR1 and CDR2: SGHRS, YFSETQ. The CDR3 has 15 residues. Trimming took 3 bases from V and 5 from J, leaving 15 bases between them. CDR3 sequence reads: CASSSEGARNNEQFF. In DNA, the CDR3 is TGCGCCAGCAGCTCGGAGGGGGCTCGGAACAATGAGCAGTTCTTC.

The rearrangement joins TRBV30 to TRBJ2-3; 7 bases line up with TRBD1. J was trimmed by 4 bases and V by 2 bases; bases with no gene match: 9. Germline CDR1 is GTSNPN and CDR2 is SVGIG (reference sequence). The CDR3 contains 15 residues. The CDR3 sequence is CAWSINERGPDTQYF. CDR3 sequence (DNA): TGTGCCTGGAGTATCAACGAGAGGGGGCCAGATACGCAGTATTTT.

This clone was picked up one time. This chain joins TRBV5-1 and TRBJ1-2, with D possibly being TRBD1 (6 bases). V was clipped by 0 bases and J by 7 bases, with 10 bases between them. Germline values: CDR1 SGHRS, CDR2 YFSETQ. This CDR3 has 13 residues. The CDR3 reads CASSLEGRGGYTF. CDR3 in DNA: TGCGCCAGCAGCTTGGAGGGCAGGGGTGGCTACACCTTC.

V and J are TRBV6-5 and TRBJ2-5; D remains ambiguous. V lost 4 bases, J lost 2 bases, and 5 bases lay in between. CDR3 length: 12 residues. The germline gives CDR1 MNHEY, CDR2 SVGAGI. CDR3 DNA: TGTGCCAGCAGTTCCCCTCAAGAGACCCAGTACTTC. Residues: CASSSPQETQYF.

The CDR3 is CASSLGGQGAQEQYF. CDR3 in DNA: TGCGCCAGCAGCTTAGGGGGACAGGGGGCTCAAGAGCAGTACTTC. The chain carries TRBV5-1 and TRBJ2-7; the match to TRBD1 covers 12 bases. This CDR3 is 15 amino acids long. Losses at the gene ends were 2 bases for V and 7 bases for J; bases not matched to a gene: 7. Germline V gene lookup returns CDR1 SGHRS and CDR2 YFSETQ. The entire variable domain, with the rest obtained from reference TRBV5-1 and TRBJ2-7, is as follows: KAGVTQTPRYLIKTRGQQVTLSCSPISGHRSVSWYQQTPGQGLQFLFEYFSETQRNKGNFPGRFSGRQFSNSRSEMNVSTLELGDSALYLCASSLGGQGAQEQYFGPGTRLTVT.

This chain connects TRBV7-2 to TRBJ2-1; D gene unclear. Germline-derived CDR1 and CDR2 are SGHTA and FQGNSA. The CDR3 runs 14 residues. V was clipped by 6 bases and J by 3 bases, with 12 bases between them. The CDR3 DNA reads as TGTGCCAGCAGTCCAGTCCGCCACTACAATGAGCAGTTCTTC. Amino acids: CASSPVRHYNEQFF. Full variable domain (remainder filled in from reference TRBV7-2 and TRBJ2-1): GAGVSQSPSNKVTEKGKDVELRCDPISGHTALYWYRQSLGQGLEFLIYFQGNSAPDKSGLPSDRFSAERTGGSVSTLTIQRTQQEDSAVYLCASSPVRHYNEQFFGPGTRLTVL.

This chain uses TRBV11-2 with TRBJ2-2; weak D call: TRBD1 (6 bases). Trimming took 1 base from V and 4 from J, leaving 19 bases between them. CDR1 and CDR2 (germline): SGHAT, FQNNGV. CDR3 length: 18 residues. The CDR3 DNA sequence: TGTGCCAGCAGCTTAGGACAGGCCCCCCGAGGGGGCACCGGGGAGCTGTTTTTT. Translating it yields CASSLGQAPRGGTGELFF.

CDR3 DNA sequence: TGTGCCAGCAGCCAAGACTACAGAGCGAACACTGAAGCTTTCTTT. This codes for CASSQDYRANTEAFF. The chain is built from TRBV4-2 and TRBJ1-1, with D uncertain. Germline loops: CDR1 LGHNA, CDR2 YNFKEQ. This CDR3 contains 15 residues. V was shortened by 0 bases and J by 1 base, with 9 bases between the two germline ends.

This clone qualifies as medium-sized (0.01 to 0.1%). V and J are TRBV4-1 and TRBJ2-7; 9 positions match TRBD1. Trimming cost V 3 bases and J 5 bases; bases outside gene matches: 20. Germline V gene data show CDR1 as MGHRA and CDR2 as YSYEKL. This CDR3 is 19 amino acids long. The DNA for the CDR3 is TGCGCCAGCAGCCACCAATTTGCGGTCGCCGGGACAGGGAGACACGAGCAGTACTTC. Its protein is CASSHQFAVAGTGRHEQYF.

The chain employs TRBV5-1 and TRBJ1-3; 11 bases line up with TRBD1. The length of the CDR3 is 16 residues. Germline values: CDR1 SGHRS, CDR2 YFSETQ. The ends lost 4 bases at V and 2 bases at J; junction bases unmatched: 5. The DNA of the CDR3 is TGCGCCAGCAGCCAAGGGACAGGGGGAACTGGAAACACCATATATTTT. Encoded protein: CASSQGTGGTGNTIYF.

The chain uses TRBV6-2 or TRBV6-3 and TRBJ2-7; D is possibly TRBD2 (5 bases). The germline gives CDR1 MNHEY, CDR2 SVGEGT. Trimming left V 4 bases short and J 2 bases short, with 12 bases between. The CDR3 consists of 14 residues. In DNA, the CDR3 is TGTGCCAGCAGTTTGGCGGGCGTCACCTACGAGCAGTACTTC. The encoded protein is CASSLAGVTYEQYF.

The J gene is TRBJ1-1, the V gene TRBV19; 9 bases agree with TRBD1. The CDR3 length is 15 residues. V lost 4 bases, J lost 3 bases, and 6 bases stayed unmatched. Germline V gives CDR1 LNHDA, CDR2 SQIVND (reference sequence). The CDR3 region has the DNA TGTGCCAGTAGTAAGGACAGGGGCGCATACACTGAAGCTTTCTTT. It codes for CASSKDRGAYTEAFF. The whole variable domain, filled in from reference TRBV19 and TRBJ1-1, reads DGGITQSPKYLFRKEGQNVTLSCEQNLNHDAMYWYRQDPGQGLRLIYYSQIVNDFQKGDIAEGYSVSREKKESFPLTVTSAQKNPTAFYLCASSKDRGAYTEAFFGQGTRLTVV.

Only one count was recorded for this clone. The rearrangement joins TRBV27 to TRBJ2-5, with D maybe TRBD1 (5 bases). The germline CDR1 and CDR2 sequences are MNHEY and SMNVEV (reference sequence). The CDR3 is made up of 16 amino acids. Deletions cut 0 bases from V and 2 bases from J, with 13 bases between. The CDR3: CASSLSYWTLQETQYF. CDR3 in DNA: TGTGCCAGCAGTTTATCCTACTGGACACTTCAAGAGACCCAGTACTTC.

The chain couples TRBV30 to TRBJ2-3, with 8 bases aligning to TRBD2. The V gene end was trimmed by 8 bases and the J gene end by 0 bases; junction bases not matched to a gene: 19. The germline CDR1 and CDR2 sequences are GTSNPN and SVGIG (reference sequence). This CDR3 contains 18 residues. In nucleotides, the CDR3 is TGTGCCGTACCGTACGGGGGGGGAGGATTTGTAAGCACAGATACGCAGTATTTT. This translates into CAVPYGGGGFVSTDTQYF.

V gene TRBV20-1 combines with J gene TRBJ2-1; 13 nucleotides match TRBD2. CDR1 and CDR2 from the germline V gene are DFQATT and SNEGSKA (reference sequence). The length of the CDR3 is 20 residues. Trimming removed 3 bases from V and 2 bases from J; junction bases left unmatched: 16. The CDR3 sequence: CSASGWGLAGSKRPYNEQFF. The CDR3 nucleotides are TGCAGTGCTAGTGGTTGGGGACTAGCGGGGTCAAAGAGGCCCTACAATGAGCAGTTCTTC.

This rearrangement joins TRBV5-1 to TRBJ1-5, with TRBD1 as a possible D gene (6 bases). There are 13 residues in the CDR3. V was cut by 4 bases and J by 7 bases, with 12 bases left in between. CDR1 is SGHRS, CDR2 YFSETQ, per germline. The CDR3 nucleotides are TGCGCCAGCAGCGCACAGGGAGACCAGCCCCAGCATTTT. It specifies CASSAQGDQPQHF.

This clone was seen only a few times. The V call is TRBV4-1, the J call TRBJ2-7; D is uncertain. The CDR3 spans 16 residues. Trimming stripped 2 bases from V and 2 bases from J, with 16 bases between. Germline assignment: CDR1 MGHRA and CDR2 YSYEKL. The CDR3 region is CASSQFGIVAAYEQYF. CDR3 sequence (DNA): TGCGCCAGCAGCCAATTTGGTATTGTGGCAGCCTACGAGCAGTACTTC.

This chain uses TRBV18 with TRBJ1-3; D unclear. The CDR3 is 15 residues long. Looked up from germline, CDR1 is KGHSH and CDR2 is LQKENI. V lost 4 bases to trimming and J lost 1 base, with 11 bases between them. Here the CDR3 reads CASSLLAESGNTIYF. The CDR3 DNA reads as TGTGCCAGCTCACTCCTCGCGGAGTCTGGAAACACCATATATTTT.

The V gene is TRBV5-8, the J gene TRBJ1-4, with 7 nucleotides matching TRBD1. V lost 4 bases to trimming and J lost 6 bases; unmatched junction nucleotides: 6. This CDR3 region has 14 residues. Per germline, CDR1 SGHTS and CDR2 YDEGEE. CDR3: CASSPGGLYEKLFF. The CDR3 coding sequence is TGTGCCAGCAGCCCAGGGGGACTTTATGAAAAACTGTTTTTT.

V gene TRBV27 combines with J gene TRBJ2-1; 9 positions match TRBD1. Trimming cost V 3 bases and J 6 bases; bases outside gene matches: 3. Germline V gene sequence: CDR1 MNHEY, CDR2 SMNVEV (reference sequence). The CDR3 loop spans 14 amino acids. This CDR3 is CASSFWDRVNEQFF. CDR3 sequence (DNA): TGTGCCAGCAGTTTTTGGGACAGGGTCAATGAGCAGTTCTTC.

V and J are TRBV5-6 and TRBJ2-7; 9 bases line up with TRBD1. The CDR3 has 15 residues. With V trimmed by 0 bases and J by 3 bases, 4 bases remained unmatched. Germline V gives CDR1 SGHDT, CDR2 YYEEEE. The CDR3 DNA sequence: TGTGCCAGCAGCTTGGCCCCGGGACAGGGCTACGAGCAGTACTTC. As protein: CASSLAPGQGYEQYF.

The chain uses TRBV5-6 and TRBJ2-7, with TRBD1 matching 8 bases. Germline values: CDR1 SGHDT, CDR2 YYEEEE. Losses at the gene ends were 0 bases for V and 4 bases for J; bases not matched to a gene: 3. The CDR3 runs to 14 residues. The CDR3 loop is CASSLGQGAYEQYF. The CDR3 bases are TGTGCCAGCAGCTTGGGGCAGGGGGCATACGAGCAGTACTTC.

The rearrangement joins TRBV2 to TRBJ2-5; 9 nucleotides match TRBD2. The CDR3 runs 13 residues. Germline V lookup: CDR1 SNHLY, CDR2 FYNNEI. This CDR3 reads CGAGGGREETQYF. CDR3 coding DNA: TGTGGGGCGGGAGGGGGAAGAGAGGAGACCCAGTACTTC. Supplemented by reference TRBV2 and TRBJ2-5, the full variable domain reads EPEVTQTPSHQVTQMGQEVILRCVPISNHLYFYWYRQILGQKVEFLVSFYNNEISEKSEIFDDQFSVERPDGSNFTLKIRSTKLEDSAMYFCGAGGGREETQYFGPGTRLLVL.

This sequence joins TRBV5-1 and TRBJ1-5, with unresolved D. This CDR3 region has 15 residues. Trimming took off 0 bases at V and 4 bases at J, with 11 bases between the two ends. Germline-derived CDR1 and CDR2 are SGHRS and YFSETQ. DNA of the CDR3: TGCGCCAGCAGCTTGGCCGGTCAAATGAATCAGCCCCAGCATTTT. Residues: CASSLAGQMNQPQHF.

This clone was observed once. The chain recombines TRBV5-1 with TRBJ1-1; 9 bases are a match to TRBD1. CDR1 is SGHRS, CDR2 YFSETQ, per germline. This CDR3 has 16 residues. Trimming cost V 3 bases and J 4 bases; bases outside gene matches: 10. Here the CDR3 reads CASSSGTGRISTEAFF. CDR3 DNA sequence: TGCGCCAGCAGCTCTGGGACAGGGAGAATTAGCACTGAAGCTTTCTTT.

The CDR3 sequence is CASSLQGAVYNEQFF. CDR3 sequence (DNA): TGTGCCAGCAGCTTACAGGGGGCGGTTTACAATGAGCAGTTCTTC. The chain employs TRBV11-2 and TRBJ2-1; the match to TRBD1 covers 8 bases. J gave up 4 bases and V 2 bases, and 4 bases lay outside the gene matches. Germline CDR1 is SGHAT and CDR2 is FQNNGV. The CDR3 sequence is 15 residues long.

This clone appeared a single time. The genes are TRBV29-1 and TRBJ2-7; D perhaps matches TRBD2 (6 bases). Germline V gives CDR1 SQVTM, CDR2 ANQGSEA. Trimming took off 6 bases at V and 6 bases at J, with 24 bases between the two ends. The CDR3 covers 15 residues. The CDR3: CSVVGTQSPRGEQYF. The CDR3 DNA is TGCAGCGTCGTGGGCACACAGTCCCCGCGGGGCGAGCAGTACTTC.

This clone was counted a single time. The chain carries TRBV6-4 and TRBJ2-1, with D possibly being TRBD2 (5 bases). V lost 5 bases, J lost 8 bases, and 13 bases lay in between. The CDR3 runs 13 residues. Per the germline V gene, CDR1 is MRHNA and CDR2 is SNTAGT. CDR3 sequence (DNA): TGTGCCAGCAGTCTCTTCTACGGGGATGAGCAGTTCTTC. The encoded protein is CASSLFYGDEQFF.